This T cell receptor (beta chain) came from a study of blood T cell repertoires in COVID-19 (dated by TCRdb to the early 2020s). About the study as a whole: Collaborator samples came from the United States, Italy and Spain and covered acute and convalescent phases of COVID-19. Subjects who had been exposed to COVID-19, were actively infected with it, or had recovered from it provided the deeply sampled blood TCRbeta repertoires that made up the dataset. A de-identified subject ID, COVID-19 status, age in years and sex were almost always included in the sample metadata. Where HLA class I and class II types were available, the types were taken from metadata supplied by the sample provider, not from assay-based typing. The samples were drawn from the first 160 participants of the ongoing ImmuneRACE study and from 1,200 or so subjects provided by 6 global collaborators. The prospective study material was composed of cDNA or gDNA derived from T cells, B-cell-depleted T cells, or PBMCs. The repertoires were released in a freely available public database intended as a resource for research on the immune response to SARS-CoV-2. General study outcomes and caveats: How much clinical and demographic metadata was included differed by source and by participant, and the metadata was provided uncurated.

Each collaborating institution followed its own protocols to collect whole blood in K2EDTA tubes. For TCRbeta analysis, collaborator samples were shipped as frozen whole blood, as isolated PBMCs, or as DNA extracted from either sample type. A word on this clone: Its cognate antigen has yet to be identified. The input lacks base qualities; no much larger clone sits a single base away.

TCRbeta CDR3 regions were amplified from genomic DNA by means of the immunoSEQ Assay, a bias-controlled multiplex PCR. In the authors' own workflow: Nucleated cell counts per sample were estimated from amplification of reference gene primers within the assay. To quantify the absolute abundance of each unique TCRbeta CDR3 rearrangement, sequence reads were collapsed and filtered. For each sample, productive Simpson clonality was calculated as the square root of Simpson's diversity index across productive rearrangements. In TCRdb, the immuneACCESS table is reduced to in-frame sequences with V and J assigned. These tables do not hold every clone; where another copy was compared, an unresolved V gene accounts for under half, and the others remain unexplained. V, J and clone size were drawn from that table, and D and trimming were deduced from the DNA. This sample comprises about 240,000 clones, around 83% of them detected only once. The biggest ten clones account for approximately 3.5% of the sample.

Via the germline V gene (reference sequence), CDR1 is GTSNPN and CDR2 SVGIG. From cysteine to phenylalanine, the CDR3 is 14 amino acids long. The only DNA kept is the CDR3, 42 bases in frame from the first base. A distance of 8 bases separates the germline ends of V and J, which lose 2 bases and 0 bases respectively. The clonotype was recovered from a woman aged 18-29 years with acute or convalescent COVID-19. The sample comprised peripheral blood. This receptor chain uses TRBV30 and TRBJ1-3; TRBD1 is perhaps the D gene, given 5 matching bases. CDR3 region: CAWSRGYSGNTIYF. The bases are TGTGCCTGGAGTCGGGGGTACTCTGGAAACACCATATATTTT. Reference TRBV30 and TRBJ1-3 genes cover what lies past the CDR3, so the full variable domain is SQTIHQWPATLVQPVGSPLSLECTVEGTSNPNLYWYRQAAGRGLQLLFYSVGIGQISSEVPQNLSASRPQDRQFILSSKKLLLSDSGFYLCAWSRGYSGNTIYFGEGSWLTVV.